These 27 T cell receptor beta chains originate from one sample sequenced in a study of cytomegalovirus exposure and HLA in healthy donors. The PCR used 60 Vbeta and 13 Jbeta primers. The data were produced by immunoSEQ multiplex PCR, yet TCRdb's version contains in-frame clones alone and is incomplete. The table includes 130,000 or so clones, more than 70% detected once. The material sequenced was PBMCs. These receptors were collected from a man between 35 and 55 years old in good health and CMV-seronegative.

The chain is built from TRBV6-1 and TRBJ1-2; D not certain. V was clipped by 5 bases and J by 3 bases, with 4 bases between them. The CDR3 spans 11 residues. Per the germline V gene, CDR1 is MNHNS and CDR2 is SASEGT. DNA of the CDR3: TGTGCCAGCAGTTATGACTATGGCTACACCTTC. This translates into CASSYDYGYTF.

This clone has a single count. The genes are TRBV2 and TRBJ1-2, with 10 bases that match TRBD1. This CDR3 has 15 residues. V trimming: 7 bases; J trimming: 5 bases; junction bases outside the gene matches: 10. The V gene's germline CDR1 is SNHLY and CDR2 FYNNEI. CDR3 coding DNA: TGTGCCAGCATCGAGGAGGGACAGGGGAGGTATGGCTACACCTTC. It specifies CASIEEGQGRYGYTF.

The chain has TRBV21-1 and TRBJ2-6; whether TRBD1, the table's D call, matches the DNA was not checked. TRBV21-1 is assigned pseudogene status. This CDR3 is 17 amino acids long. CDR3 in DNA: TGTGCCAGCAGCAATGAGGACAGGGACTCTGGGGCCAACGTCCTGACTTTC. This sequence encodes CASSNEDRDSGANVLTF.

CDR3 sequence reads: CASSLALDGRTEAFF. The CDR3 DNA follows: TGTGCCAGCAGCTTAGCGCTTGATGGGAGGACTGAAGCTTTCTTT. The chain combines TRBV7-2 with TRBJ1-1; D is unclear. V was shortened by 0 bases and J by 5 bases, with 13 bases between the two germline ends. The CDR3 is 15 amino acids. CDR1 is SGHTA and CDR2 is FQGNSA in the germline V gene.

In the case of this clone: Other DNA sequences in this sample translate to the same CDR3. CDR3 amino acids: CASLVDRDTYEQYF. In DNA, the CDR3 is TGCGCCAGCCTGGTGGACAGGGACACCTACGAGCAGTACTTC. The V call is TRBV10-2, the J call TRBJ2-7; 8 nucleotides agree with TRBD1. The CDR3 loop spans 14 amino acids. With 8 bases clipped from V and 2 bases from J, the junction kept 8 bases outside the gene matches. Germline-derived CDR1 and CDR2 are WSHSY and SAAADI.

This chain connects TRBV5-1 to TRBJ2-5; perhaps TRBD1 as D (6 bases). The CDR3 totals 17 residues. Germline CDR1 SGHRS, CDR2 YFSETQ. The ends were cut back, 1 base at V and 4 bases at J, with 20 bases in the middle. CDR3 nucleotides: TGCGCCAGCAGCTTGCCGGTAGGGCAGGGGTCCGGAGAGACCCAGTACTTC. This sequence encodes CASSLPVGQGSGETQYF.

This chain connects TRBV7-9 to TRBJ1-2; 7 positions agree with TRBD1. The germline gives CDR1 SEHNR, CDR2 FQNEAQ (reference sequence). Trimming removed 5 bases from V and 8 bases from J; junction bases left unmatched: 20. This CDR3 is 17 amino acids long. The CDR3 reads CASSPMGDSGSLGGYTF. The CDR3 nucleotides read TGTGCCAGCAGCCCAATGGGGGACAGCGGATCCTTAGGGGGCTACACCTTC. The full variable domain, rest sourced from reference TRBV7-9 and TRBJ1-2, is DTGVSQNPRHKITKRGQNVTFRCDPISEHNRLYWYRQTLGQGPEFLTYFQNEAQLEKSRLLSDRFSAERPKGSFSTLEIQRTEQGDSAMYLCASSPMGDSGSLGGYTFGSGTRLTVV.

V and J are TRBV9 and TRBJ1-2; 7 bases map to TRBD1. Germline V gene data show CDR1 as SGDLS and CDR2 as YYNGEE. Trimming took 4 bases from V and 2 from J; bases not matched to a gene: 8. This CDR3 has 15 residues. The CDR3 spells CASSTRMTGNYGYTF. The CDR3 nucleotides are TGTGCCAGCAGCACCCGGATGACAGGGAACTATGGCTACACCTTC.

J is TRBJ2-4 and V is TRBV5-4; 8 bases align to TRBD2. This CDR3 region has 14 residues. Germline CDR1 and CDR2: SGHNT and YYREEE (reference sequence). V was clipped by 0 bases and J by 5 bases; unmatched bases: 1. CDR3 coding DNA: TGTGCCAGCAGCTTGGACGGGGGGGAAAACATTCAGTACTTC. This encodes CASSLDGGENIQYF. Drawing the rest from reference TRBV5-4 and TRBJ2-4, the complete variable domain is ETGVTQSPTHLIKTRGQQVTLRCSSQSGHNTVSWYQQALGQGPQFIFQYYREEENGRGNFPPRFSGLQFPNYSSELNVNALELDDSALYLCASSLDGGENIQYFGAGTRLSVL.

The chain recombines TRBV7-9 with TRBJ1-5; D gene uncertain. V lost 1 base and J lost 3, with 7 bases in between. Looked up from germline, CDR1 is SEHNR and CDR2 is FQNEAQ (reference sequence). The CDR3 is 14 amino acids. In DNA, the CDR3 is TGTGCCAGCAGCTTAGGGCAGGCCAATCAGCCCCAGCATTTT. Its translation is CASSLGQANQPQHF.

The chain combines TRBV5-4 with TRBJ1-2; weak D call: TRBD1 (5 bases). This CDR3 is built from 15 residues. The germline V gene has CDR1 SGHNT and CDR2 YYREEE (reference sequence). V lost 6 bases, J lost 7 bases, and 22 bases lay in between. The CDR3 DNA reads as TGTGCCAGCAACCCGCGTGGGGCAATCAGCTCTGGCTACACCTTC. Translation gives CASNPRGAISSGYTF.

The chain couples TRBV25-1 to TRBJ1-5, with no clear D. Trimming removed 1 base from V and 10 bases from J, with 8 bases in between. The CDR3 loop spans 12 amino acids. CDR1 is MGHDK, CDR2 SYGVNS, per germline. DNA of the CDR3: TGTGCCAGCAGTGAATCAGGACTCCCCCAGCATTTT. Protein product: CASSESGLPQHF.

This chain joins TRBV5-8 and TRBJ2-3; D perhaps matches TRBD1 (5 bases). This CDR3 region has 14 residues. V gave up 4 bases and J gave up 4 bases, with 13 bases separating them. Germline CDR1 is SGHTS and CDR2 is YDEGEE. The CDR3 loop reads CASSAAGLSDTQYF. The CDR3, as DNA: TGTGCCAGCAGCGCTGCAGGGTTGTCAGATACGCAGTATTTT.

The chain joins TRBV6-5 to TRBJ2-7, with D uncertain. Trimming left V 6 bases short and J 10 bases short, with 19 bases between. CDR1 is MNHEY, CDR2 SVGAGI, per germline. The CDR3 extends over 13 amino acids. The CDR3 DNA sequence: TGTGCCAGCAGAACAGATCGTAACCGGTTACAGTACTTC. Translation gives CASRTDRNRLQYF.

This clone was detected only once. The chain uses TRBV21-1 and TRBJ1-2; the table's TRBD1 call for D was not verified on the DNA. TRBV21-1 is annotated as a pseudogene. This CDR3 has 15 residues. CDR3 DNA: TGTGCCAGCAGCAAAGAACAGGTAGGGGACTATGGCTACACCTTC. Amino acids: CASSKEQVGDYGYTF.

Only a few counts were recorded for this clone. V is TRBV7-9 and J is TRBJ2-4; no reliable D call. CDR1 SEHNR and CDR2 FQNEAQ come from the germline V gene (reference sequence). The CDR3 is made up of 12 amino acids. V was pared by 5 bases and J by 8 bases, with 10 bases between. The CDR3 nucleotides are TGTGCCAGCAGCGCTCTTGAGGACATTCAGTACTTC. This gives the protein CASSALEDIQYF.

DNA for the CDR3: TGTGCCAGCAGCTTAGCTCCCTACAATCAGCCCCAGCATTTT. It translates to CASSLAPYNQPQHF. This chain uses TRBV7-2 with TRBJ1-5; D call uncertain. The CDR3 covers 14 residues. Germline CDR1 reads SGHTA; CDR2 reads FQGNSA. V gave up 0 bases and J gave up 3 bases, with 6 bases separating them.

The CDR3 DNA sequence: TGTGCCAGCAGTCCCCGTAACAGCTTTGAGACCCAGTACTTC. It yields the protein CASSPRNSFETQYF. The V and J genes are TRBV2 and TRBJ2-5, with D unresolved. The CDR3 sequence is 14 residues long. CDR1 and CDR2 (germline): SNHLY, FYNNEI. V gave up 5 bases and J gave up 5 bases, with 15 bases separating them.

The CDR3 sequence is CASSPRTVSGNTIYF. The CDR3 DNA is TGTGCCAGCAGCCCGAGGACAGTCTCTGGAAACACCATATATTTT. The V and J genes are TRBV7-2 and TRBJ1-3, with D possibly matching TRBD1 (6 bases). Trimming took 5 bases from V and 0 from J, leaving 11 bases between them. Germline loops: CDR1 SGHTA, CDR2 FQGNSA. This CDR3 has 15 amino acids.

The chain joins TRBV5-1 to TRBJ2-7; 14 bases agree with TRBD2. The CDR3 contains 15 residues. Germline loops: CDR1 SGHRS, CDR2 YFSETQ. Germline trimming cut 3 bases from V and 3 bases from J; bases unmatched to any gene: 2. The CDR3, as DNA: TGCGCCAGCAGCTCCGGACTAGCGGGGGGCTACGAGCAGTACTTC. Translating it yields CASSSGLAGGYEQYF.

The genes are TRBV13 and TRBJ1-1; D is undetermined. V was trimmed by 2 bases and J by 4 bases, leaving 2 bases between them. Germline CDR1 PRHDT, CDR2 FYEKMQ (reference sequence). CDR3 length equals 11 residues. Written as DNA, the CDR3 is TGTGCCAGCAGCTTACTCACTGAAGCTTTCTTT. This sequence encodes CASSLLTEAFF.

V is TRBV7-3 and J is TRBJ1-2; 8 bases agree with TRBD1. The V gene end was trimmed by 4 bases and the J gene end by 5 bases; junction bases not matched to a gene: 6. CDR1 is SGHTA and CDR2 is FQGTGA in the germline V gene. The length of the CDR3 is 14 residues. The DNA of the CDR3 is TGTGCCAGCAGCTCTCCGGGACAGGCGTATGGCTACACCTTC. This translates into CASSSPGQAYGYTF.

Here the CDR3 reads CATTSQGTTNEKLFF. The DNA of the CDR3 is TGTGCCACCACGTCACAGGGAACAACTAATGAAAAACTGTTTTTT. The chain joins TRBV18 to TRBJ1-4; D may be TRBD1 (6 bases). The CDR3 is made up of 15 amino acids. Germline assignment: CDR1 KGHSH and CDR2 LQKENI. The germline V and J ends were trimmed by 10 bases and 0 bases, with 15 bases remaining between them. The full variable domain, rest sourced from reference TRBV18 and TRBJ1-4, is NAGVMQNPRHLVRRRGQEARLRCSPMKGHSHVYWYRQLPEEGLKFMVYLQKENIIDESGMPKERFSAEFPKEGPSILRIQQVVRGDSAAYFCATTSQGTTNEKLFFGSGTQLSVL.

V usage is TRBV2 and J usage is TRBJ2-1; 8 positions match TRBD2. The CDR3 covers 15 residues. CDR1 and CDR2 from the germline V gene are SNHLY and FYNNEI. With 10 bases clipped from V and 1 base from J, the junction kept 9 bases outside the gene matches. The CDR3 nucleotides are TGTGCCACTCGGGGGGGGGAGAGGTCCTACAATGAGCAGTTCTTC. Its translation: CATRGGERSYNEQFF.

V gene TRBV11-3 combines with J gene TRBJ2-1; a possible D gene is TRBD2 (5 bases). From germline, CDR1 is SGHNT and CDR2 YENEEA. Deletions cut 0 bases from V and 6 bases from J, with 15 bases between. This CDR3 region has 16 residues. DNA for the CDR3: TGTGCCAGCAGCTTAGAGGCGGGCGAGGGTGCCAATGAGCAGTTCTTC. It is translated as CASSLEAGEGANEQFF.

The rearrangement uses TRBV12-5 and TRBJ2-3; 7 positions agree with TRBD2. Germline assignment: CDR1 LGHNT and CDR2 FRNRAP. V lost 1 base to trimming and J lost 2 bases; unmatched junction nucleotides: 3. This CDR3 contains 15 residues. CDR3 nucleotides: TGTGCTAGTGGTTTGGAGGGACTAACCACAGATACGCAGTATTTT. As protein: CASGLEGLTTDTQYF.

The V and J genes are TRBV6-5 and TRBJ1-1, with D unresolved. The CDR3 is made up of 12 amino acids. Trimming left V 5 bases short and J 4 bases short, with 8 bases between. Germline CDR1 reads MNHEY; CDR2 reads SVGAGI. The CDR3 DNA reads as TGTGCCAGCAGTAGCCCAAGCACTGAAGCTTTCTTT. This gives the protein CASSSPSTEAFF.